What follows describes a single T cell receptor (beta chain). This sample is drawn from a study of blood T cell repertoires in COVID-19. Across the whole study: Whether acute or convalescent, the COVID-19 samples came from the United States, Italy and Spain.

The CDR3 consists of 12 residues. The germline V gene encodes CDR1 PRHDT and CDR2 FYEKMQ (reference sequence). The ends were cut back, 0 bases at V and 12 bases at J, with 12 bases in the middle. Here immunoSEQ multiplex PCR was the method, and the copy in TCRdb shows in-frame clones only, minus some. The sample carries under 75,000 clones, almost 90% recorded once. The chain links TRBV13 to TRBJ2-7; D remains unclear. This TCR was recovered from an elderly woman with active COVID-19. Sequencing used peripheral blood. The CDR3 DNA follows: TGTGCCAGCAGCTTAGGGACTTCTGCCAGGTACTTC. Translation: CASSLGTSARYF.